This T cell receptor (beta chain) comes out of a study of cytomegalovirus exposure and HLA in healthy donors (dated by TCRdb to 2015 to 2018). Background on the whole study: An earlier analysis of approximately 550 of the donors reported 250 to 350 Gb of sequence data and some 100 million unique TCR beta sequences from about 180 million T cells. Approximately 330 gigabases of sequencing data and roughly 81 million unique TCR sequences made up an early release that covered several hundred HLA-typed donors. Of the 300 to 400 genotyped donors, approximately 82% fell in the genetic ancestry cluster associated with self-reported Caucasian donors. The study was designed to test whether signatures of past pathogen exposure could be identified by cataloging public T cell receptors. Using immunosequencing, the study profiled T cell repertoires from about 620 subjects and related those repertoires to cytomegalovirus serostatus. Along with the approximately 620-subject first cohort, a separate validation cohort of about 110 different subjects was used. To predict cytomegalovirus infection status, the study brought together high-throughput TCR immunosequencing, statistical association of individual TCRs with disease status, and machine learning. In a later analysis, previously published TCR beta repertoires from fewer than 750 donors were re-analyzed and high-resolution HLA genotyping was added so that TCR occurrence patterns could be studied. Rather than using new phenotypic data, the later analysis identified candidate immune exposures from TCR beta sequences and from how often those sequences occurred across donors. An earlier analysis of 587 of the donors used high-throughput TCR beta sequencing to judge whether each TCR beta V gene segment behaved as functional or pseudogenic. Donor age, sex, ethnicity and CMV serostatus were collected together with the repertoire data. A later genetic analysis took genome-wide SNP genotypes for about 55% of the 666 donors and used that subset as a discovery cohort. Every repertoire in the discovery cohort had been generated on one and the same sequencing platform. Class I and class II HLA loci were covered by the typing at four-digit resolution. Typing coverage varied by locus: about 629-630 donors for A, B, C, DRB1 and DQB1; about 520 for DQA1; around 610 for DPA1; more than 450 for DPB1. Because of strong linkage in the cohort, roughly 5 DR-DQ haplotypes were treated as single units for association and clustering. Among 398 genotyped donors of the cohort, an average of about 220,000 unique TCR beta nucleotide sequences was sequenced per donor, of which 15% to 20% were non-productive.

The cohort was made up of about 610 healthy bone marrow donors. All cohort members were sampled while nominally healthy, although unrecorded immune exposures were likely present. The donor tested CMV seronegative, placing the donor among the 350 or so seronegative members of the cohort. Every donor gave a peripheral blood sample, and the peripheral blood mononuclear cells from that sample were used for TCR beta sequencing. The Qiagen DNeasy Blood Extraction Kit was used to extract genomic DNA from the blood cell samples. For this chain, trimming is 1 base at the V end and 5 bases at the J end, and the number of junction bases without a gene match is 9. The CDR3 spans 15 residues, from the cysteine through the phenylalanine. The DNA shown is the 45-base CDR3, in frame from base 1. CDR1 and CDR2 are read off the germline V gene (reference sequence) as GTSNPN and SVGIG. Broad study findings and their caveats: Because some donors lacked HLA typing at each locus, the association tests relied only on the typed subset. Because counts were too low, around 17 rarely observed V segments, including chromosome 9 orphons, were left out of the earlier analysis of roughly 600 of the donors. The sequencing pipeline was judged likely to have produced a cluster of highly shared sequence variants as a technical artifact. For the cohort, immune exposure information was limited to CMV serostatus. According to the authors, the approach could potentially be generalized to other disease states and immunological phenotypes. In a later analysis, TCR association rates were found to vary across HLA loci, with the most associated TCRs seen for DRB1 alleles and the fewest for HLA-C alleles. An earlier analysis of 587 of the donors showed that most TCR beta V segments appeared in productive rearrangements either about 87% or about 30% of the time, which broadly matched IMGT annotations. According to a later genetic analysis, donors in an Asian-associated ancestry cluster had fewer N-insertions in productive TCRs than the approximately 700-donor mean. An association between a missense DCLRE1C variant and V-gene and J-gene trimming of TCR beta chains was found in a later genetic analysis and replicated in an independent cohort. The study gave a list of about 170 TCR beta chains associated with cytomegalovirus. The classifier was reported to diagnose cytomegalovirus status with high specificity and sensitivity in both the original and validation cohorts. At a false discovery rate of 0.05, a later analysis linked 16,951 TCR beta sequences to specific HLA alleles. While some public TCRs were present in many individuals, most TCR sequences turned up only very rarely across donors. In a later analysis, most CMV-associated TCR beta chains were found to appear HLA-restricted, with HLA associations seemingly driven largely by CMV exposure. Sequencing depth was assumed to be roughly uniform across donors in the presence/absence analyses, though that assumption may not hold. A further reported finding was that TCR beta sequences accurately predicted the HLA-A and HLA-B alleles for most subjects in the first cohort. When HLA alleles, especially DR and DQ, strongly co-occurred, TCR associations were difficult to assign to individual alleles. In a later analysis, HLA-associated TCR beta chains were found to be more clonally expanded and to have lower generation probabilities than equally common non-associated chains. Several of the top co-occurrence clusters appeared to be linked to parvovirus B19, influenza, CMV and Epstein-Barr virus, according to a later analysis. In vitro tests confirmed that a few of the cytomegalovirus-associated TCR beta chains recognize cytomegalovirus antigens. Correlated functional status among segregating V segments might reflect linkage disequilibrium, but an unknown experimental factor could not be ruled out. Only TCR beta chains were sequenced in this cohort, and the absence of alpha or paired-chain data limited detectable features. Some IMGT-functional V segments, including TRBV6-2 and TRBV6-3, could not be distinguished by the 87-base-pair reads and were therefore excluded.

Libraries came from the immunoSEQ multiplex PCR assay. A mixture of 60 forward primers for TCR Vbeta segments and 13 reverse primers for TCR Jbeta segments was used in the multiplex PCR. The CDR3 region of rearranged TCR beta genes was amplified from genomic DNA by a multiplex PCR assay. The Illumina HiSeq System was used to sequence the amplified TCR beta libraries as 87-base-pair reads. The paper's processing steps were these. Across the 600 to 700 repertoires, a later analysis counted 60 million to 90 million unique TCR beta chains, about 10 million of which were shared by at least two donors. A nearest-neighbor algorithm error-corrected the raw reads and collapsed the reads into unique sequences, merging closely related sequences to remove PCR and sequencing errors. V, D and J gene segments were assigned by aligning CDR3 sequences to IMGT reference sequences. For a sequence to be retained, at least a six-nucleotide match to both a V gene segment and a J gene segment was required. A rearrangement was called productive if the CDR3 had no stop codons and remained in frame with V and J, and every other rearrangement was called non-productive. CDR3 was defined by IMGT convention, running from the second conserved V-encoded cysteine to the conserved J-encoded phenylalanine. The earlier analysis of 550 to 650 of the donors excluded any sequence lacking an unambiguous match to a single V gene segment. In an earlier analysis of some 590 of the donors, V segments were called functional above 56.7% productive rearrangements and were called segregating when the between-donor standard deviation exceeded 5%. A statistical classification framework was built for diagnosing cytomegalovirus status from the catalog of TCR beta chain sequences. In a later analysis, TCR nucleotide sequences were compared against IMGT/GENE-DB human TR gene sequences so that V and J genes could be assigned. The TCRdist pipeline was used in a later analysis to assign CDR3 sequences and most-parsimonious VDJ recombination scenarios. In a later analysis, each TCR beta chain was defined by its CDR3 amino acid sequence together with its V-gene family, and reads without a unique V-gene family were excluded. A later analysis removed 592 highly shared, low-generation-probability nucleotide sequences to deal with suspected cross-contamination and a sequencing artifact. In a later analysis, a clonal expansion index was calculated for each public chain from normalized within-repertoire ranks of inferred template counts. In a later analysis, generation probabilities were computed with a VDJ recombination model fitted to out-of-frame rearrangements, and the resulting probabilities were checked against IGoR. In a later analysis, hypergeometric tests were used to score TCR-TCR, TCR-HLA and TCR-CMV co-occurrence, with a repertoire-size bias correction applied to TCR pairs. A later analysis estimated false discovery rates by permuting HLA or CMV assignments 20 times. In a later analysis, co-occurring TCRs were grouped using DBSCAN, with TCRdist sequence similarity added in when clustering inside HLA-allele-positive subsets. Co-occurrence clustering excluded repertoires with fewer than 30,000 or more than 120,000 public chains, plus five with anomalous nucleotide sharing. TCRdb's version of the immuneACCESS table is confined to in-frame rearrangements and falls short of the full clone set. An unresolved V gene accounts for under half of the shortfall where checked; the remainder is of unknown origin. V and J calls and clone size follow that table, whereas D and trimming were derived from the DNA. This sample's table has entries for about 140,000 clones. Clones ranked in the top ten supply over 2% of the sample.

About this clone itself: What antigen it recognizes has not been identified.

Sample: PBMCs. The source is a woman aged 18-29 years in good health and CMV-seronegative. The chain links TRBV30 with TRBJ2-5; TRBD1 matches 8 bases in the middle. The sequenced DNA: TGTGCCTGGAGTGCCCTCGCAGGGGGCTCGGAGACCCAGTACTTC. This gives the protein CAWSALAGGSETQYF.